The 32 T cell receptor beta chains in this list originate from one sample, sequenced in a study of T cell responses to AZD1222 COVID-19 vaccine. The table came from immunoSEQ multiplex PCR; TCRdb's copy has only in-frame clones and leaves some out. The sample carries about 110,000 clones, roughly 90% recorded once. The sequenced sample was peripheral blood, obtained on day 0 of AZD1222 vaccination. Source of these receptors: an adult in good health.

This chain links TRBV5-6 with TRBJ2-1; TRBD1 matches 9 bases. Losses at the gene ends were 6 bases for V and 2 bases for J; bases not matched to a gene: 6. Germline V lookup: CDR1 SGHDT, CDR2 YYEEEE. The CDR3 totals 15 residues. The CDR3 DNA follows: TGTGCCAGCACCCCCGGGACAGGGACCTACAATGAGCAGTTCTTC. It specifies CASTPGTGTYNEQFF. Full variable domain (outside the CDR3, taken from reference TRBV5-6 and TRBJ2-1): DAGVTQSPTHLIKTRGQQVTLRCSPKSGHDTVSWYQQALGQGPQFIFQYYEEEERQRGNFPDRFSGHQFPNYSSELNVNALLLGDSALYLCASTPGTGTYNEQFFGPGTRLTVL.

The chain recombines TRBV4-3 with TRBJ1-1; 7 bases align to TRBD1. Germline trimming cut 1 base from V and 5 bases from J; bases unmatched to any gene: 7. CDR3 length equals 15 residues. The germline CDR1 and CDR2 sequences are LGHNA and YSLEER. The CDR3 loop reads CASSQGRGGWTEAFF. CDR3 bases: TGCGCCAGCAGCCAAGGGAGAGGGGGCTGGACTGAAGCTTTCTTT.

The chain joins TRBV6-1 to TRBJ1-1; D ambiguous. V gave up 3 bases and J gave up 7 bases, with 12 bases separating them. This CDR3 is 13 amino acids long. The germline V gene encodes CDR1 MNHNS and CDR2 SASEGT. Written as DNA, the CDR3 is TGTGCCAGCAGTGAGGTGGGGAACGGTGAAGCTTTCTTT. Translated, it gives CASSEVGNGEAFF.

The chain is built from TRBV9 and TRBJ2-5; the D gene could be TRBD1 or TRBD2 (5 bases each). CDR1 and CDR2 (germline): SGDLS, YYNGEE. The V gene lost 2 bases and the J gene lost 6 bases, with 11 bases spanning the gap. The CDR3 has 13 amino acids. Here the CDR3 DNA reads TGTGCCAGCAGCGTCGCCCAGGGACAGACCCAGTACTTC. Translating gives CASSVAQGQTQYF.

This chain joins TRBV4-3 and TRBJ2-7, with D perhaps matching TRBD1 or TRBD2 (5 bases each). V lost 4 bases, J lost 2 bases, and 18 bases lay in between. The length of the CDR3 is 16 residues. The germline V gene has CDR1 LGHNA and CDR2 YSLEER. The CDR3 is CASSPALDGAPYEQYF. As DNA, the CDR3 is TGCGCCAGCAGCCCGGCTCTAGACGGGGCCCCCTACGAGCAGTACTTC.

This clone was detected only once. The chain joins TRBV4-3 to TRBJ1-3, with 7 positions matching TRBD1. J gave up 5 bases and V 0 bases, and 7 bases lay outside the gene matches. The germline gives CDR1 LGHNA, CDR2 YSLEER. The CDR3 has 16 amino acids. DNA for the CDR3: TGCGCCAGCAGCCAAGAAGCCAGACAGGGTAGAAACACCATATATTTT. This sequence encodes CASSQEARQGRNTIYF.

The V call is TRBV9, the J call TRBJ1-6, with a tentative D call TRBD1 (6 bases). The length of the CDR3 is 15 residues. Per germline, CDR1 SGDLS and CDR2 YYNGEE. V lost 3 bases and J 5 bases, leaving 12 bases between the germline ends. The CDR3: CASSGGGPHNSPLHF. The CDR3, as DNA: TGTGCCAGCAGCGGCGGGGGCCCCCATAATTCACCCCTCCACTTT.

The rearrangement uses TRBV7-9 and TRBJ2-1; TRBD2 matches at 11 bases. The V and J ends lost 4 bases and 4 bases, in that order; junction bases with no gene match: 6. Germline V gene lookup returns CDR1 SEHNR and CDR2 FQNEAQ (reference sequence). This CDR3 contains 16 residues. The CDR3 loop is CASSSGLAGLYNEQFF. The CDR3 region has the DNA TGTGCCAGCAGCTCCGGACTAGCGGGTTTATACAATGAGCAGTTCTTC. Together with reference TRBV7-9 and TRBJ2-1, the CDR3 gives the full variable domain: DTGVSQNPRHKITKRGQNVTFRCDPISEHNRLYWYRQTLGQGPEFLTYFQNEAQLEKSRLLSDRFSAERPKGSFSTLEIQRTEQGDSAMYLCASSSGLAGLYNEQFFGPGTRLTVL.

CDR3 sequence (DNA): TGTGCCAGCAGCTTAGCGCTCAAGGCCGAGCAGTACTTC. Translating it yields CASSLALKAEQYF. V usage is TRBV7-2 and J usage is TRBJ2-7; D ambiguous. CDR1 is SGHTA, CDR2 FQGNSA, per germline. Trimming shortened V by 0 bases and J by 6 bases, and 9 bases separated the two germline ends. CDR3 length: 13 amino acids.

The chain has TRBV11-2 and TRBJ2-7; no clear D. Germline-derived CDR1 and CDR2 are SGHAT and FQNNGV. The CDR3 runs 11 residues. V lost 0 bases and J lost 6, with 3 bases in between. The CDR3 bases are TGTGCCAGCAGCTTAGAGTTCGAGCAGTACTTC. Its translation: CASSLEFEQYF.

This chain joins TRBV7-2 and TRBJ1-5; 7 bases line up with TRBD1. Looked up from germline, CDR1 is SGHTA and CDR2 is FQGNSA. This CDR3 has 16 residues. The V gene end was trimmed by 5 bases and the J gene end by 0 bases; junction bases not matched to a gene: 7. CDR3 loop: CASSPFGTASNQPQHF. The CDR3 DNA reads as TGTGCCAGCAGCCCTTTCGGGACAGCTAGCAATCAGCCCCAGCATTTT.

This sequence joins TRBV27 and TRBJ1-2; TRBD1 might be the D (5 bases). The CDR3 contains 14 residues. From germline, CDR1 is MNHEY and CDR2 SMNVEV (reference sequence). The V and J ends lost 3 bases and 8 bases respectively, with 16 bases between them. CDR3 amino acids: CASSFLGTRGGYTF. The CDR3, as DNA: TGTGCCAGCAGTTTCCTTGGGACCCGTGGGGGCTACACCTTC.

The rearrangement joins TRBV4-1 to TRBJ1-1, with D possibly matching TRBD1 (6 bases). Trimming removed 2 bases from V and 0 bases from J, with 25 bases in between. Germline CDR1 and CDR2: MGHRA and YSYEKL. CDR3 size: 20 residues. CDR3 amino acids: CASSQLKDSRTTQMNTEAFF. In nucleotides, the CDR3 is TGCGCCAGCAGCCAATTAAAGGACAGTCGGACCACTCAAATGAACACTGAAGCTTTCTTT.

This chain uses TRBV30 with TRBJ2-5, with 10 positions matching TRBD2. V lost 1 base, J lost 5 bases, and 10 bases stayed unmatched. The length of the CDR3 is 16 residues. Germline V gene lookup returns CDR1 GTSNPN and CDR2 SVGIG (reference sequence). The CDR3 spells CAWSGPTSGVGETQYF. The CDR3 nucleotides read TGTGCCTGGAGTGGCCCCACTAGCGGGGTAGGGGAGACCCAGTACTTC. Together with reference TRBV30 and TRBJ2-5, the CDR3 gives the full variable domain: SQTIHQWPATLVQPVGSPLSLECTVEGTSNPNLYWYRQAAGRGLQLLFYSVGIGQISSEVPQNLSASRPQDRQFILSSKKLLLSDSGFYLCAWSGPTSGVGETQYFGPGTRLLVL.

This clone was observed a single time. The chain has TRBV6-2 or TRBV6-3 and TRBJ1-1, with D unresolved. CDR1 is MNHEY, CDR2 SVGEGT, per germline. The CDR3 has 18 residues. V was clipped by 2 bases and J by 7 bases, with 26 bases between them. The CDR3, as DNA: TGTGCCAGCAGTTACAGGGCCGGTAGATCAAGTGGCGAAGTTGAAGCTTTCTTT. It specifies CASSYRAGRSSGEVEAFF.

V is TRBV24-1 and J is TRBJ1-3; tentatively, D is TRBD1 (5 bases). The ends were cut back, 1 base at V and 0 bases at J, with 6 bases in the middle. This CDR3 has 15 residues. Per the germline V gene, CDR1 is KGHDR and CDR2 is SFDVKD. The CDR3 DNA sequence: TGTGCCACCAGTGATTTTGGGGGCTCTGGAAACACCATATATTTT. Translated: CATSDFGGSGNTIYF.

This clone showed up just once. V gene TRBV6-5 combines with J gene TRBJ2-5, with a possible D match to TRBD2 (5 bases). Deletions cut 4 bases from V and 5 bases from J, with 8 bases between. Germline V gives CDR1 MNHEY, CDR2 SVGAGI. The CDR3 sequence is 12 residues long. CDR3 bases: TGTGCCAGCAGTTTGAGGGCGGAGACCCAGTACTTC. This sequence encodes CASSLRAETQYF.

The chain is built from TRBV5-1 and TRBJ2-3, with TRBD1 as a possible D gene (5 bases). The V end lost 4 bases, the J end lost 2 bases, and 17 bases lay between the germline ends. This CDR3 is built from 16 residues. From germline, CDR1 is SGHRS and CDR2 YFSETQ. The CDR3 sequence is CASSDTSGRLTDTQYF. The DNA of the CDR3 is TGCGCCAGCAGCGACACTTCAGGGCGGCTCACAGATACGCAGTATTTT.

V and J are TRBV10-3 and TRBJ2-7, with D tentatively TRBD1 (6 bases). V lost 10 bases, J lost 0 bases, and 13 bases lay in between. CDR1 is ENHRY and CDR2 is SYGVKD in the germline V gene. This CDR3 spans 13 amino acids. CDR3 sequence reads: CASKRQVSYEQYF. DNA of the CDR3: TGTGCCAGCAAACGACAGGTCTCCTACGAGCAGTACTTC.

This clone has just one count. The chain couples TRBV9 to TRBJ1-1; D remains unclear. The CDR3 is 14 amino acids. V was trimmed by 0 bases and J by 1 base, leaving 7 bases between them. Germline assignment: CDR1 SGDLS and CDR2 YYNGEE. The CDR3 protein is CASSVVPANTEAFF. As DNA, the CDR3 is TGTGCCAGCAGCGTAGTACCGGCGAACACTGAAGCTTTCTTT.

The count of this clone is one. The chain is built from TRBV12-3 or TRBV12-4 and TRBJ2-1; D is ambiguous. This CDR3 spans 11 amino acids. V was cut by 3 bases and J by 7 bases, with 4 bases left in between. For the CDR3, the DNA is TGTGCCAGCAGTTTTTGGAATGAGCAGTTCTTC. It specifies CASSFWNEQFF.

The chain is built from TRBV7-9 and TRBJ1-1; 9 bases map to TRBD1. Germline CDR1 SEHNR, CDR2 FQNEAQ (reference sequence). V lost 4 bases to trimming and J lost 8 bases; unmatched junction nucleotides: 17. The CDR3 consists of 17 residues. Here the CDR3 reads CASSSRDRARIGPEAFF. CDR3 nucleotides: TGTGCCAGCAGCTCCCGGGACAGGGCCCGAATAGGACCAGAAGCTTTCTTT.

The chain uses TRBV6-5 and TRBJ1-1, with D unresolved. Trimming cost V 6 bases and J 1 base, with 3 bases left between them. This CDR3 has 11 residues. Germline CDR1 MNHEY, CDR2 SVGAGI. CDR3 sequence (DNA): TGTGCCAGCAGGGGGAACACTGAAGCTTTCTTT. Translation gives CASRGNTEAFF.

The CDR3 region has the DNA TGCAGTGCTAGTGCAGGGGCGCGCACCGGGGAGCTGTTTTTT. Its translation: CSASAGARTGELFF. The chain is built from TRBV20-1 and TRBJ2-2; D possibly corresponds to TRBD1 (6 bases). The CDR3 has 14 residues. Trimming left V 3 bases short and J 4 bases short, with 12 bases between. The germline gives CDR1 DFQATT, CDR2 SNEGSKA (reference sequence).

The V call is TRBV19, the J call TRBJ2-2; weak D call: TRBD1 (7 bases). CDR3 length: 15 residues. The ends were cut back, 3 bases at V and 5 bases at J, with 13 bases in the middle. The germline V gene encodes CDR1 LNHDA and CDR2 SQIVND (reference sequence). CDR3 amino acids: CASSIPGGLTGELFF. The CDR3 DNA reads as TGTGCCAGTAGTATCCCAGGGGGGCTGACCGGGGAGCTGTTTTTT.

The rearrangement links TRBV27 to TRBJ1-4; D might be TRBD1 (6 bases). The length of the CDR3 is 15 residues. V lost 4 bases and J lost 5, with 14 bases in between. The germline CDR1 and CDR2 sequences are MNHEY and SMNVEV (reference sequence). CDR3 DNA sequence: TGTGCCAGCAGTTCAAGGGGAGGGACAAATGAAAAACTGTTTTTT. It codes for CASSSRGGTNEKLFF.

The rearrangement uses TRBV5-4 and TRBJ2-7; either TRBD1 or TRBD2 may supply D (5 bases each). The V end lost 0 bases, the J end lost 3 bases, and 16 bases lay between the germline ends. CDR3 length equals 16 residues. Germline loops: CDR1 SGHNT, CDR2 YYREEE (reference sequence). The CDR3 bases are TGTGCCAGCAGCTTGGAACCCGGGGCGGCTAGCTACGAGCAGTACTTC. Amino acid sequence: CASSLEPGAASYEQYF.

This CDR3 reads CAWSDTGLRNEQFF. Written as DNA, the CDR3 is TGTGCCTGGAGTGATACGGGACTGAGAAATGAGCAGTTCTTC. The rearrangement links TRBV30 to TRBJ2-1; perhaps TRBD2 as D (6 bases). CDR1 GTSNPN and CDR2 SVGIG come from the germline V gene (reference sequence). V shed 1 base and J shed 7 bases, with 14 bases lying between them. The CDR3 length is 14 residues.

The chain employs TRBV5-1 and TRBJ2-7; TRBD2 is a possible D gene (6 bases). The CDR3 is made up of 14 amino acids. The germline gives CDR1 SGHRS, CDR2 YFSETQ. Deletions cut 0 bases from V and 3 bases from J, with 10 bases between. Here the CDR3 DNA reads TGCGCCAGCAGCTTGGCCGGGGGAAACTACGAGCAGTACTTC. Protein product: CASSLAGGNYEQYF.

V usage is TRBV9 and J usage is TRBJ2-1; the D gene is possibly TRBD2 (7 bases). The V gene lost 3 bases and the J gene lost 0 bases, with 19 bases spanning the gap. Per the germline V gene, CDR1 is SGDLS and CDR2 is YYNGEE. CDR3 length equals 18 residues. The CDR3 DNA sequence: TGTGCCAGCAGCGCCCGAAGCGCGGGGGCCCGCTCCTACAATGAGCAGTTCTTC. Translated: CASSARSAGARSYNEQFF. Combining the CDR3 with reference TRBV9 and TRBJ2-1 gives the whole variable domain DSGVTQTPKHLITATGQRVTLRCSPRSGDLSVYWYQQSLDQGLQFLIQYYNGEERAKGNILERFSAQQFPDLHSELNLSSLELGDSALYFCASSARSAGARSYNEQFFGPGTRLTVL.

This clone appeared once. The gene calls are TRBV10-1 and TRBJ2-2, with 12 bases identical to TRBD2. The CDR3 runs to 17 residues. V trimming: 8 bases; J trimming: 4 bases; junction bases outside the gene matches: 11. In germline, CDR1 is WNHNN, CDR2 SYGVQD (reference sequence). The CDR3 reads CASVPRTSGVITGELFF. In DNA form, the CDR3 reads TGCGCCAGCGTCCCAAGGACTAGCGGGGTTATCACCGGGGAGCTGTTTTTT.

This clone was found once. This chain joins TRBV5-6 and TRBJ2-1; TRBD2 agrees at 13 bases. V shed 1 base and J 15 bases; nucleotides not matched to a gene: 10. Germline CDR1 reads SGHDT; CDR2 reads YYEEEE. The CDR3 spans 15 residues. CDR3 sequence reads: CASSLIGTSGTQWFF. DNA of the CDR3: TGTGCCAGCAGCTTGATTGGGACTAGCGGGACCCAGTGGTTCTTC.